This passage covers 25 T cell receptor beta chains from one sample sequenced in a study of human T cells and chemical hapten exposure. Time point indicated: healthy volunteer bleed at 6 weeks. The template was total RNA from unfractionated whole blood. TCRdb re-analysed the RACE reads in MiXCR, keeping a single row per CDR3 protein. This sample yields 35,000 to 50,000 distinct CDR3 sequences, of which around 3.4% are seen a single time; about 6% belongs to the top ten. Sequencing used whole blood. The receptors originated from a human donor in good health. Some clones in this sample may be carry-over from other donors' samples.

In its sample, this clonotype was seen many times. This sequence joins TRBV29-1 and TRBJ1-1; 10 bases match TRBD1. The CDR3 is made up of 14 amino acids. CDR1 and CDR2 (germline): SQVTM, ANQGSEA. V was pared by 5 bases and J by 7 bases, with 10 bases of the junction left unmatched. The CDR3 DNA reads as TGCAGCGTTATACACAGGGACAGGGGAATTGAAGCTTTCTTT. Amino acid sequence: CSVIHRDRGIEAFF.

In its sample, this clonotype was seen many times. The rearrangement joins TRBV11-3 to TRBJ2-3, with 10 bases fitting TRBD1. CDR1 and CDR2 (germline): SGHNT, YENEEA. There are 16 residues in the CDR3. V was clipped by 5 bases and J by 4 bases; unmatched bases: 9. CDR3 nucleotide sequence: TGTGCCAGCAGCACGGGGACAGGGGCGGGCCCAGATACGCAGTATTTT. This translates into CASSTGTGAGPDTQYF. Based on the CDR3 plus reference TRBV11-3 and TRBJ2-3, the full variable domain is EAGVVQSPRYKIIEKKQPVAFWCNPISGHNTLYWYLQNLGQGPELLIRYENEEAVDDSQLPKDRFSAERLKGVDSTLKIQPAELGDSAVYLCASSTGTGAGPDTQYFGPGTRLTVL.

As for this clonotype: A much larger clone is a single base away; this may be a read error. This chain links TRBV5-1 with TRBJ2-2; 9 bases are a match to TRBD1. There are 15 residues in the CDR3. Germline loops: CDR1 SGHRS, CDR2 YFSETQ. CDR3: CVSKQGAGATGELFF. Written as DNA, the CDR3 is TGCGTCAGCAAACAGGGGGCAGGGGCCACCGGGGAGCTGTTTTTT.

The sample holds many counts of this clonotype. The J gene is TRBJ2-6, the V gene TRBV4-1; D gene ambiguous. Trimming pared 9 bases from V and 1 base from J, leaving 7 bases between. This CDR3 has 13 amino acids. Germline V lookup: CDR1 MGHRA, CDR2 YSYEKL. Here the CDR3 DNA reads TGCGCCAGTGGCCCTTCTGGGGCCAACGTCCTGACTTTC. This codes for CASGPSGANVLTF.

This clonotype appeared many times. The chain combines TRBV5-1 with TRBJ1-2, with TRBD1 identical over 7 bases. Germline V gives CDR1 SGHRS, CDR2 YFSETQ. V gave up 0 bases and J gave up 6 bases; unmatched junction bases: 8. The CDR3 is 15 residues long. The CDR3 bases are TGCGCCAGCAGCTTGGCAGGGGGTGCTCTAAATGGCTACACCTTC. This sequence encodes CASSLAGGALNGYTF.

Many counts were recorded for this clonotype. This rearrangement joins TRBV20-1 to TRBJ2-2; D gene ambiguous. Germline V gene data show CDR1 as DFQATT and CDR2 as SNEGSKA (reference sequence). The V gene lost 2 bases and the J gene lost 0 bases, with 10 bases spanning the gap. The CDR3 contains 15 residues. CDR3 bases: TGCAGTGCTAGAAGGCGCCTTTCGAACACCGGGGAGCTGTTTTTT. Translation: CSARRRLSNTGELFF.

This clonotype was detected ten times or more. The chain links TRBV5-1 to TRBJ1-1; D possibly corresponds to TRBD1 (5 bases). The germline V gene has CDR1 SGHRS and CDR2 YFSETQ. The V gene lost 4 bases and the J gene lost 4 bases, with 17 bases spanning the gap. CDR3 length: 15 residues. This CDR3 is CASSINRRKSTEAFF. Written as DNA, the CDR3 is TGCGCCAGCAGCATCAACAGGAGGAAATCCACTGAAGCTTTCTTT.

CDR3 nucleotides: TGTGCCAGCAGCTTGTTAGAGGGCTACACCTTC. Its protein product is CASSLLEGYTF. The V and J genes are TRBV7-9 and TRBJ1-2; D is uncertain. The CDR3 sequence is 11 residues long. Trimming pared 3 bases from V and 8 bases from J, leaving 7 bases between. Per germline, CDR1 SEHNR and CDR2 FQNEAQ (reference sequence).

This clonotype was counted ten times or more. The gene calls are TRBV29-1 and TRBJ2-7, with TRBD2 identical over 7 bases. This CDR3 region has 12 residues. Germline values: CDR1 SQVTM, CDR2 ANQGSEA. The junction had 6 bases not matched to a gene; V was cut back by 3 bases and J by 7 bases. The CDR3 nucleotides read TGCAGCGTTGACCTAAAGCGGGGTGAGCAGTACTTC. Protein: CSVDLKRGEQYF.

This clonotype was counted a few times. The V gene is TRBV28, the J gene TRBJ1-1, with D hard to call. This CDR3 is 16 amino acids long. The V gene's germline CDR1 is MDHEN and CDR2 SYDVKM. Trimming left V 5 bases short and J 5 bases short, with 21 bases between. CDR3 coding DNA: TGTGCCAGCAGTCAGCCCCTCGGCACAGTGAGGACTGAAGCTTTCTTT. Translation gives CASSQPLGTVRTEAFF.

Many counts were recorded for this clonotype. The J gene is TRBJ1-3, the V gene TRBV20-1; TRBD1 agrees at 8 bases. Germline loops: CDR1 DFQATT, CDR2 SNEGSKA (reference sequence). With 3 bases clipped from V and 0 bases from J, the junction kept 4 bases outside the gene matches. The CDR3 is 15 amino acids. The CDR3 DNA follows: TGCAGTGCTAGTGCCGGGACAGGCTCTGGAAACACCATATATTTT. This gives the protein CSASAGTGSGNTIYF.

This clonotype has a count of ten or more. The rearrangement links TRBV10-3 to TRBJ1-4; 8 positions match TRBD1. The CDR3 is made up of 15 amino acids. Unmatched junction bases numbered 1, after V lost 4 bases and J lost 0 bases. From germline, CDR1 is ENHRY and CDR2 SYGVKD. The CDR3 region is CAISGQGPTNEKLFF. As DNA, the CDR3 is TGTGCCATCAGTGGACAGGGGCCAACTAATGAAAAACTGTTTTTT.

This rearrangement joins TRBV24-1 to TRBJ1-4; 9 bases are shared with TRBD1. The CDR3 spans 16 residues. The trim removed 3 bases at V and 8 bases at J, leaving 9 bases unmatched. From germline, CDR1 is KGHDR and CDR2 SFDVKD. CDR3 DNA: TGTGCCACCAGTGATCCGACAGGGGGAGAGAACGAAAAACTGTTTTTT. The encoded protein is CATSDPTGGENEKLFF.

This clonotype has ten or more counts. This chain connects TRBV19 to TRBJ1-2, with D perhaps matching TRBD1 (5 bases). The CDR3 covers 13 residues. The germline V and J ends were trimmed by 5 bases and 4 bases, with 11 bases remaining between them. Germline V gene data show CDR1 as LNHDA and CDR2 as SQIVND (reference sequence). The CDR3 sequence is CASSFTQAYGYTF. The CDR3, as DNA: TGTGCCAGTAGTTTTACACAGGCCTATGGCTACACCTTC.

This clonotype was detected many times. The V gene is TRBV10-3, the J gene TRBJ1-5, with D hard to call. Germline V gene data show CDR1 as ENHRY and CDR2 as SYGVKD. Trimming pared 3 bases from V and 5 bases from J, leaving 11 bases between. The CDR3 loop spans 14 amino acids. CDR3 DNA: TGTGCCATCAGTGACAGGACCGACGATCAGCCCCAGCATTTT. Its protein product is CAISDRTDDQPQHF.

This clonotype was seen at least ten times. The chain combines TRBV27 with TRBJ2-1, with D possibly TRBD1 on 5 matching bases. Germline CDR1 is MNHEY and CDR2 is SMNVEV (reference sequence). There are 16 residues in the CDR3. The V gene lost 1 base and the J gene lost 2 bases, with 12 bases spanning the gap. This CDR3 is CASSLYSGIAYNEQFF. In nucleotides, the CDR3 is TGTGCCAGCAGTTTATACTCAGGGATAGCCTACAATGAGCAGTTCTTC.

This clonotype was counted ten times or more. The rearrangement uses TRBV3-1 and TRBJ2-7, with 8 nucleotides matching TRBD2. The CDR3 is 14 amino acids. V was clipped by 4 bases and J by 7 bases; unmatched bases: 9. Germline CDR1 reads LGHDT; CDR2 reads YNNKEL (reference sequence). CDR3 in DNA: TGTGCCAGCAGCCCCGGGAGGGTTGCGGGGGAGCAGTACTTC. It translates to CASSPGRVAGEQYF.

The genes are TRBV5-1 and TRBJ1-4; D not resolved. The CDR3 consists of 15 residues. V shed 4 bases and J shed 3 bases, with 13 bases lying between them. The V gene's germline CDR1 is SGHRS and CDR2 YFSETQ. The CDR3 region has the DNA TGCGCCAGCAGCCTGATAATCGGACCTAATGAAAAACTGTTTTTT. This codes for CASSLIIGPNEKLFF.

In its sample, this clonotype was seen many times. This sequence joins TRBV4-2 and TRBJ2-1; TRBD1 matches 9 bases. The germline V gene encodes CDR1 LGHNA and CDR2 YNFKEQ. With 1 base clipped from V and 5 bases from J, the junction kept 6 bases outside the gene matches. This CDR3 contains 16 residues. The chain's CDR3 is CASSQVTGTGHNEQFF. CDR3 nucleotide sequence: TGTGCCAGCAGCCAAGTGACCGGGACAGGGCACAATGAGCAGTTCTTC.

At least ten counts were recorded for this clonotype. This sequence joins TRBV9 and TRBJ2-5, with D perhaps TRBD1 (5 bases). This CDR3 is built from 14 residues. Germline CDR1 SGDLS, CDR2 YYNGEE. With 0 bases removed from V and 5 bases from J, the gap between germline ends came to 11 bases. CDR3 in amino acids: CASSVGGRAETQYF. The CDR3 DNA sequence: TGTGCCAGCAGCGTAGGCGGCAGGGCGGAGACCCAGTACTTC. Supplemented by reference TRBV9 and TRBJ2-5, the full variable domain reads DSGVTQTPKHLITATGQRVTLRCSPRSGDLSVYWYQQSLDQGLQFLIQYYNGEERAKGNILERFSAQQFPDLHSELNLSSLELGDSALYFCASSVGGRAETQYFGPGTRLLVL.

This clonotype was counted many times. This sequence joins TRBV2 and TRBJ2-3; no clear D. CDR3 length: 16 residues. Germline V gives CDR1 SNHLY, CDR2 FYNNEI. V lost 3 bases to trimming and J lost 7 bases, with 20 bases between them. The CDR3 nucleotides are TGTGCCAGCAGTGATTTCCGGACCGCTACCATAAATACGCAGTATTTT. It is translated as CASSDFRTATINTQYF.

This clonotype was detected many times. The chain joins TRBV20-1 to TRBJ1-2; D might be TRBD1 (6 bases). Germline lookup yields CDR1 DFQATT and CDR2 SNEGSKA (reference sequence). The length of the CDR3 is 12 residues. V shed 6 bases and J shed 8 bases, with 16 bases lying between them. CDR3 protein: CSASTGSGGYTF. CDR3 nucleotide sequence: TGCAGTGCCAGCACAGGGTCAGGAGGCTACACCTTC.

This clonotype occurred many times. This chain joins TRBV29-1 and TRBJ2-1; 7 positions agree with TRBD2. Germline V gene sequence: CDR1 SQVTM, CDR2 ANQGSEA. V lost 6 bases, J lost 2 bases, and 7 bases stayed unmatched. The CDR3 totals 14 residues. CDR3 nucleotides: TGCAGCGTGGAACTAAGCGGGGCCTACAATGAGCAGTTCTTC. Residues: CSVELSGAYNEQFF.

This clonotype was detected only a few times. The chain recombines TRBV18 with TRBJ1-5; the D gene is possibly TRBD1 (5 bases). From germline, CDR1 is KGHSH and CDR2 LQKENI. V was shortened by 3 bases and J by 6 bases, with 9 bases between the two germline ends. This CDR3 region has 13 residues. For the CDR3, the DNA is TGTGCCAGCTCACCTTCGGGACCTCAGCCCCAGCATTTT. This codes for CASSPSGPQPQHF.

Many counts were recorded for this clonotype. The rearrangement joins TRBV6-5 to TRBJ1-4; 9 bases map to TRBD1. The CDR3 consists of 15 residues. The V and J ends lost 6 bases and 4 bases, in that order; junction bases with no gene match: 6. Germline CDR1 reads MNHEY; CDR2 reads SVGAGI. The CDR3 sequence: CASRAQGAINEKLFF. CDR3 bases: TGTGCCAGCAGGGCACAGGGGGCGATTAATGAAAAACTGTTTTTT.